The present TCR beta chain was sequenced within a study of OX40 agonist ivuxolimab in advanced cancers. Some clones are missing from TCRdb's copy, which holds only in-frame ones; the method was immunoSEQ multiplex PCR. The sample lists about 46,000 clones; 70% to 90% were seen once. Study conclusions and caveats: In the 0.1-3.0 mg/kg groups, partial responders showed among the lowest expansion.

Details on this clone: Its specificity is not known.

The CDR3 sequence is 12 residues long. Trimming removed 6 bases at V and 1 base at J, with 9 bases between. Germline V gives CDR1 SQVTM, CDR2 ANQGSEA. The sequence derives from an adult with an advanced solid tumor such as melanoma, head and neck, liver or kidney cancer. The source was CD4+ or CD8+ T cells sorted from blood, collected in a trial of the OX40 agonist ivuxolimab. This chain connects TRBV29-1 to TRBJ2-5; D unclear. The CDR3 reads CSVRKSQETQYF. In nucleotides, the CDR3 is TGCAGCGTGCGCAAATCCCAAGAGACCCAGTACTTC.